These T cell receptor beta chains were read from a single sample in a study of early T cells in non-severe SARS-CoV-2 infection. TCRdb called the 5' RACE reads again in MiXCR, with one record for every CDR3 protein. The data hold tens of thousands of distinct CDR3 sequences, with roughly an eighth observed a single time. Sequencing was performed on whole blood. Receptors were obtained from an adult who was a healthcare worker with PCR-confirmed SARS-CoV-2 infection or an uninfected control (not recorded which). CDR3s include the opening cysteine and the closing phenylalanine or tryptophan. D genes are given only for firm matches. Clone size is stated in some rows and not others, as once, few, many or a class when expanded.

j_gene,len,v_gene,d_gene,abundance,CDR3aa,CDR3nt
TRBJ2-5,15,TRBV7-2,TRBD1,many,CASKNNRGPQETQYF,TGTGCCAGCAAGAATAATAGGGGGCCCCAAGAGACCCAGTACTTC
TRBJ2-1,19,TRBV6-5,TRBD2,many,CASSYSPSGGSNHYNEQFF,TGTGCCAGCAGTTACTCACCTAGCGGGGGCTCCAACCATTACAATGAGCAGTTCTTC
TRBJ2-7,12,TRBV29-1,TRBD2,few,CSVDAGAYEQYF,TGCAGCGTTGACGCGGGGGCCTACGAGCAGTACTTC
TRBJ2-7,14,TRBV27,TRBD1,many,CASSPTGAGYEQYF,TGTGCCAGCAGTCCCACAGGGGCTGGATACGAGCAGTACTTC
TRBJ1-6,20,TRBV21-1,NA,many,CASRLHTSGRGTLYNSPLHF,TGTGCCAGCAGACTGCATACTAGCGGCAGGGGGACTCTCTATAATTCACCCCTCCACTTT
TRBJ2-7,15,TRBV5-1,NA,few,CASSLAVAEYYEQYF,TGCGCCAGCAGCTTGGCCGTGGCAGAATACTACGAGCAGTACTTC
TRBJ1-1,13,TRBV12-3/TRBV12-4,NA,many,CASSSTGLTEAFF,TGTGCCAGCAGTTCAACAGGTCTCACTGAAGCTTTCTTT
TRBJ1-2,15,TRBV6-5,NA,many,CASSSRDGLNYGYTF,TGTGCCAGCAGTTCCCGGGACGGACTGAACTATGGCTACACCTTC
TRBJ2-3,11,TRBV11-2,NA,many,CASSPHDTQYF,TGTGCCAGCAGCCCGCACGATACGCAGTATTTT
TRBJ2-1,12,TRBV7-9,TRBD1,NA,CASSIQGNEQFF,TGTGCCAGCAGCATACAGGGGAATGAGCAGTTCTTC
TRBJ2-2,16,TRBV7-7,TRBD2,many,CASSPGSGRGTGELFF,TGTGCCAGCAGCCCGGGCAGCGGGAGGGGCACCGGGGAGCTGTTTTTT
TRBJ1-1,15,TRBV10-2,TRBD1,many,CASSTRQGRYTEAFF,TGCGCCAGCAGTACCCGACAGGGACGGTACACTGAAGCTTTCTTT
TRBJ2-1,14,TRBV29-1,NA,many,CSVPKSHNIDEQFF,TGCAGCGTTCCCAAATCCCACAATATCGATGAGCAGTTCTTC
TRBJ2-1,16,TRBV24-1,TRBD2,NA,CATSDRTSGNGNEQFF,TGTGCCACCAGTGATCGGACTAGCGGAAATGGGAATGAGCAGTTCTTC
TRBJ2-3,14,TRBV7-9,NA,many,CASSFLQIASTQYF,TGTGCCAGCAGCTTCCTTCAAATAGCGAGTACGCAGTATTTT
TRBJ1-2,15,TRBV7-6,TRBD1,many,CASSVPGQGWDGYTF,TGTGCCAGCAGCGTCCCGGGACAGGGCTGGGATGGCTACACCTTC
TRBJ2-3,11,TRBV27,NA,many,CASRFTDTQYF,TGTGCCAGCAGGTTCACAGATACGCAGTATTTT
TRBJ2-1,13,TRBV15,TRBD2,NA,CATALAVYNEQFF,TGTGCCACCGCACTAGCGGTTTACAATGAGCAGTTCTTC
TRBJ2-3,15,TRBV27,NA,many,CASSPWTMGTDTQYF,TGTGCCAGCAGTCCTTGGACCATGGGGACAGATACGCAGTATTTT
TRBJ2-7,13,TRBV7-9,TRBD1,NA,CASSPGQGSEQYF,TGTGCCAGCAGCCCGGGACAGGGGTCGGAGCAGTACTTC
TRBJ2-3,14,TRBV28,TRBD1,NA,CASSQTGGRDTQYF,TGTGCCAGCAGTCAAACAGGGGGCCGAGATACGCAGTATTTT
TRBJ2-6,14,TRBV30,NA,few,CGWGALSGANVLTF,TGTGGCTGGGGGGCTCTATCTGGGGCCAACGTCCTGACTTTC
TRBJ1-2,18,TRBV27,TRBD1,many,CASSFRPVGRGLDYGYTF,TGTGCCAGCAGTTTCCGCCCGGTCGGCAGGGGGTTGGACTATGGCTACACCTTC
TRBJ2-3,16,TRBV6-5,TRBD2,few,CASSSPSSGGPVTQYF,TGTGCCAGCAGTTCCCCTTCTAGCGGGGGACCCGTTACGCAGTATTTT
TRBJ1-2,12,TRBV20-1,TRBD1,many,CSAARDSYGYTF,TGCAGTGCCGCGCGGGACAGCTATGGCTACACCTTC
TRBJ2-1,15,TRBV6-4,TRBD2,many,CASSDSGEGYNEQFF,TGTGCCAGCAGTGACTCGGGGGAGGGTTACAATGAGCAGTTCTTC
TRBJ1-6,14,TRBV30,NA,many,CAWSGQWGISPLHF,TGTGCCTGGAGCGGACAGTGGGGTATTTCACCCCTCCACTTT
TRBJ2-7,13,TRBV7-2,NA,NA,CASSPVPGYEQYF,TGTGCCAGCAGCCCAGTCCCAGGTTACGAGCAGTACTTC
TRBJ2-1,16,TRBV12-5,NA,many,CASGKLPGTVYNEQFF,TGTGCTAGTGGTAAACTGCCCGGGACGGTCTACAATGAGCAGTTCTTC
TRBJ2-1,15,TRBV4-3,TRBD2,many,CASSQAPSGRHEQFF,TGCGCCAGCAGCCAAGCGCCTAGCGGAAGGCATGAGCAGTTCTTC
TRBJ1-2,12,TRBV6-1,NA,many,CASSGPSYGYTF,TGTGCCAGCAGTGGTCCCTCCTATGGCTACACCTTC